Presented here are 13 T cell receptor beta chains from one specimen sequenced in a study of spatial heterogeneity in lung cancer. TCRdb recomputed calls from the 5' RACE reads with MiXCR, one row per CDR3 protein. The sample comprises nearly 95,000 distinct CDR3 sequences, around 19% of which are singletons, and just over 20% rests with the top ten. Indicated time point: blood at routine non-recurrence follow-up after resection. The sequencing here drew on PBMCs, taken at follow-up. The receptors here all came from a male donor with early-stage non-small cell lung cancer.

The V and J genes are TRBV5-4 and TRBJ1-1; D is ambiguous. V lost 4 bases, J lost 6 bases, and 19 bases lay in between. This CDR3 spans 15 amino acids. Germline assignment: CDR1 SGHNT and CDR2 YYREEE (reference sequence). The CDR3 nucleotides read TGTGCCAGCAGCCGTACTGATCGACCAGGAGCTGAAGCTTTCTTT. This encodes CASSRTDRPGAEAFF.

This chain uses TRBV3-1 with TRBJ2-3; unclear D gene. The ends were cut back, 0 bases at V and 4 bases at J, with 8 bases in the middle. Germline V gene lookup returns CDR1 LGHDT and CDR2 YNNKEL (reference sequence). The CDR3 spans 14 residues. DNA for the CDR3: TGTGCCAGCAGCCAAGACCACTCTTCAGATACGCAGTATTTT. Translation: CASSQDHSSDTQYF.

This clonotype was observed a few times. This chain connects TRBV15 to TRBJ2-6, with TRBD1 as a possible D gene (5 bases). Germline CDR1 and CDR2: LNHNV and YYDKDF (reference sequence). V was cut by 0 bases and J by 0 bases, with 12 bases left in between. The CDR3 loop spans 18 amino acids. Here the CDR3 DNA reads TGTGCCACCAGCAGAGAGTGGACAAGACGCTCTGGGGCCAACGTCCTGACTTTC. It translates to CATSREWTRRSGANVLTF.

This chain connects TRBV2 to TRBJ2-5; D is unclear. Trimming removed 5 bases from V and 3 bases from J, with 7 bases in between. CDR3 size: 12 residues. Germline CDR1 reads SNHLY; CDR2 reads FYNNEI. Here the CDR3 DNA reads TGTGCCAGCAGTCTACTGAAAGAGACCCAGTACTTC. Its translation is CASSLLKETQYF.

In DNA form, the CDR3 reads TGTGCCATCAGTGAAGCTGCGGCTAACTATGGCTACACCTTC. Translating gives CAISEAAANYGYTF. The chain combines TRBV10-3 with TRBJ1-2, with D unclear. Trimming removed 3 bases from V and 0 bases from J, with 8 bases in between. CDR3 size: 14 residues. Germline loops: CDR1 ENHRY, CDR2 SYGVKD.

This clonotype was detected a few times. V gene TRBV20-1 combines with J gene TRBJ1-3; no reliable D call. Looked up from germline, CDR1 is DFQATT and CDR2 is SNEGSKA (reference sequence). The CDR3 contains 13 residues. The germline V and J ends were trimmed by 0 bases and 7 bases, with 10 bases remaining between them. The DNA of the CDR3 is TGCAGTGCTAGAGAGGTCTTACTGAACACCATATATTTT. This translates into CSAREVLLNTIYF.

This clonotype has more than one count but fewer than ten. The CDR3 is CASSQEAAGLGYGYTF. In DNA form, the CDR3 reads TGCGCCAGCAGCCAAGAGGCTGCGGGGCTTGGCTATGGCTACACCTTC. The rearrangement uses TRBV4-3 and TRBJ1-2; possible D gene TRBD1, 5 bases. Germline CDR1 is LGHNA and CDR2 is YSLEER. There are 16 residues in the CDR3. V lost 0 bases, J lost 4 bases, and 15 bases lay in between.

This clonotype was counted between two and nine times. This chain connects TRBV11-1 to TRBJ2-7; weak D call: TRBD2 (6 bases). V lost 4 bases to trimming and J lost 0 bases, with 13 bases between them. The CDR3 loop spans 15 amino acids. Germline assignment: CDR1 SGHAT and CDR2 FQDESV (reference sequence). The chain's CDR3 is CASSWGDSSSYEQYF. The CDR3 region has the DNA TGTGCCAGCAGCTGGGGGGACTCAAGCTCCTACGAGCAGTACTTC.

This clonotype appeared a few times. V usage is TRBV11-2 and J usage is TRBJ2-5; D is unclear. The CDR3 is made up of 14 amino acids. The ends were cut back, 3 bases at V and 5 bases at J, with 13 bases in the middle. Germline CDR1 reads SGHAT; CDR2 reads FQNNGV. CDR3: CASSFSVQLETQYF. The CDR3 DNA reads as TGTGCCAGCAGCTTCAGTGTGCAGCTTGAGACCCAGTACTTC.

This clonotype was found many times. The V call is TRBV7-9, the J call TRBJ2-3, with no clear D. CDR3 size: 13 residues. Trimming removed 5 bases at V and 6 bases at J, with 12 bases between. The germline V gene has CDR1 SEHNR and CDR2 FQNEAQ (reference sequence). CDR3 region: CASSLGRFDTQYF. The DNA of the CDR3 is TGTGCCAGCAGCCTAGGACGATTCGATACGCAGTATTTT.

This clonotype was seen just once. The J gene is TRBJ2-3, the V gene TRBV7-8; D gene uncertain. The CDR3 is 12 amino acids. Trimming took off 5 bases at V and 3 bases at J, with 6 bases between the two ends. The germline CDR1 and CDR2 sequences are SGHVS and FQNEAQ. The CDR3 loop reads CASSLQTDTQYF. CDR3 in DNA: TGTGCCAGCAGCCTCCAGACAGATACGCAGTATTTT.

In its sample, this clonotype was seen many times. The gene calls are TRBV7-8 and TRBJ2-1; TRBD2 matches 7 bases. Germline lookup yields CDR1 SGHVS and CDR2 FQNEAQ. Losses at the gene ends were 5 bases for V and 9 bases for J; bases not matched to a gene: 10. This CDR3 is built from 14 residues. CDR3 protein: CASSVGPSGIEQFF. In nucleotides, the CDR3 is TGTGCCAGCAGCGTCGGACCCAGCGGGATTGAGCAGTTCTTC.

This clonotype has just one count. The chain carries TRBV21-1 and TRBJ1-5. TRBV21-1 is noted as a pseudogene. This CDR3 has 14 amino acids. CDR3: CASSKDGGVEPQHF. The CDR3 nucleotides are TGTGCCAGCAGCAAAGACGGGGGAGTAGAGCCCCAGCATTTT.